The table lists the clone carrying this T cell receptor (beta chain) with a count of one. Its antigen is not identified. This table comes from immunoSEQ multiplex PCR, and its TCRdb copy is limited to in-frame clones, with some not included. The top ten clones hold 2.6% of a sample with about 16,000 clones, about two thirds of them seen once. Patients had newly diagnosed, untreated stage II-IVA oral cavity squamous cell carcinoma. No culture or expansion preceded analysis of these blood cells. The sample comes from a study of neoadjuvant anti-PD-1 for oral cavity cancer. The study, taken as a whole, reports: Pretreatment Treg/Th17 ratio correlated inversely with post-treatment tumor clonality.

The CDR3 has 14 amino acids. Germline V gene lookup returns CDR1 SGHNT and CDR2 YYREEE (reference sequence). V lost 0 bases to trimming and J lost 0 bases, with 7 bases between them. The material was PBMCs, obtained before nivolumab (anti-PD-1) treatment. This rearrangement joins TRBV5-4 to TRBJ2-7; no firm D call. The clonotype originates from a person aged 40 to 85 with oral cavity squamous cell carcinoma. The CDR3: CASSLEGNSYEQYF. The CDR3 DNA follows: TGTGCCAGCAGCTTGGAGGGCAACTCCTACGAGCAGTACTTC.